Shown below are 23 T cell receptor beta chains from a single sample sequenced in a study of follicular helper T cells after annual influenza vaccination. Time point given: 2015-2016 season, pre-vaccination. Clones were read by immunoSEQ multiplex PCR, and TCRdb kept only the in-frame ones, dropping some. Of more than 8,500 clones listed, about 84% were seen once; the top ten hold less than 2%. This specimen was CXCR5+ CD38- circulating T follicular helper cells from blood, taken on the day of influenza vaccination. Documented subset: circulating Tfh, non-naive CD4+CXCR5+PD-1+ (ICOS+CD38+ or ICOS-CD38-). Every receptor here comes from an adult who received the influenza vaccine.

CDR3 in amino acids: CAWSVGWDSSGNTIYF. The CDR3 DNA sequence: TGTGCCTGGAGTGTAGGCTGGGACTCCTCTGGAAACACCATATATTTT. The J gene is TRBJ1-3, the V gene TRBV30; possible D gene TRBD1, 5 bases. The germline V and J ends were trimmed by 0 bases and 0 bases, with 12 bases remaining between them. CDR3 length: 16 amino acids. In germline, CDR1 is GTSNPN, CDR2 SVGIG (reference sequence).

The V gene is TRBV28, the J gene TRBJ2-2, with D perhaps TRBD2 (6 bases). Trimming stripped 7 bases from V and 1 base from J, with 7 bases between. There are 13 residues in the CDR3. Per the germline V gene, CDR1 is MDHEN and CDR2 is SYDVKM. CDR3: CASMRGNTGELFF. The DNA for the CDR3 is TGTGCCAGCATGCGGGGGAACACCGGGGAGCTGTTTTTT.

This rearrangement joins TRBV5-4 to TRBJ2-4; 7 positions agree with TRBD2. This CDR3 region has 15 residues. From germline, CDR1 is SGHNT and CDR2 YYREEE (reference sequence). The trim removed 0 bases at V and 4 bases at J, leaving 4 bases unmatched. The CDR3, as DNA: TGTGCCAGCAGCTTGGATCGGGGGGTGAAAAACATTCAGTACTTC. Its protein is CASSLDRGVKNIQYF.

Turning to this clone: At one of its ends the junction is not consistent with the germline gene, which may arise from a read error. DNA of the CDR3: TGTGCCCGGAATCAGGGGGCGCCTAGCGATCAGCCCCAGCATTTT. Protein sequence: CARNQGAPSDQPQHF. The chain is built from TRBV27 and TRBJ1-5; TRBD1 aligns across 8 bases. The V gene's germline CDR1 is MNHEY and CDR2 SMNVEV (reference sequence). The length of the CDR3 is 15 residues.

The chain couples TRBV15 to TRBJ2-1; 8 positions match TRBD1. Germline V CDR1 and CDR2: LNHNV, YYDKDF (reference sequence). With 1 base clipped from V and 6 bases from J, the junction kept 5 bases outside the gene matches. The CDR3 covers 15 residues. CDR3 region: CATSRVHTGGNEQFF. The CDR3 region has the DNA TGTGCCACCAGCAGAGTCCATACAGGGGGCAATGAGCAGTTCTTC.

The V call is TRBV5-1, the J call TRBJ2-2; D is ambiguous. Trimming removed 0 bases at V and 3 bases at J, with 12 bases between. Germline values: CDR1 SGHRS, CDR2 YFSETQ. This CDR3 spans 16 amino acids. The CDR3 sequence: CASSLELTYHTGELFF. The CDR3 DNA is TGCGCCAGCAGCTTGGAACTTACCTACCACACCGGGGAGCTGTTTTTT. The full variable domain, completed using reference TRBV5-1 and TRBJ2-2, is KAGVTQTPRYLIKTRGQQVTLSCSPISGHRSVSWYQQTPGQGLQFLFEYFSETQRNKGNFPGRFSGRQFSNSRSEMNVSTLELGDSALYLCASSLELTYHTGELFFGEGSRLTVL.

The chain has TRBV5-1 and TRBJ1-1; perhaps TRBD1 as D (5 bases). The CDR3 has 16 amino acids. CDR1 SGHRS and CDR2 YFSETQ come from the germline V gene. The V end lost 0 bases, the J end lost 2 bases, and 14 bases lay between the germline ends. The CDR3 bases are TGCGCCAGCAGCTTGGAAGGGGCCGATCTTAACACTGAAGCTTTCTTT. Residues: CASSLEGADLNTEAFF.

The chain recombines TRBV7-2 with TRBJ1-3, with D hard to call. With 5 bases removed from V and 0 bases from J, the gap between germline ends came to 11 bases. Germline loops: CDR1 SGHTA, CDR2 FQGNSA. The CDR3 spans 15 residues. The CDR3 nucleotides are TGTGCCAGCAGCGCGGACGAAGTCTCTGGAAACACCATATATTTT. It is translated as CASSADEVSGNTIYF.

V and J are TRBV29-1 and TRBJ2-7, with D uncertain. CDR1 is SQVTM, CDR2 ANQGSEA, per germline. V lost 5 bases, J lost 2 bases, and 10 bases lay in between. This CDR3 spans 12 amino acids. The CDR3 loop is CSVMTDTYEQYF. In nucleotides, the CDR3 is TGCAGCGTTATGACGGATACCTACGAGCAGTACTTC.

This clone came up once. This chain connects TRBV10-3 to TRBJ2-6; D unclear. Germline loops: CDR1 ENHRY, CDR2 SYGVKD. This CDR3 is 13 amino acids long. The ends were cut back, 9 bases at V and 3 bases at J, with 9 bases in the middle. DNA for the CDR3: TGTGCCATTTCCCCCTTTGGGGCCAACGTCCTGACTTTC. Translating gives CAISPFGANVLTF.

The chain links TRBV5-1 to TRBJ2-7; TRBD2 matches 10 bases. The junction had 9 bases not matched to a gene; V was cut back by 0 bases and J by 9 bases. CDR1 is SGHRS, CDR2 YFSETQ, per germline. The CDR3 is made up of 15 amino acids. This CDR3 is CASSLVGASGSGQYF. CDR3 coding DNA: TGCGCCAGCAGCTTGGTAGGGGCTAGCGGGAGCGGGCAGTACTTC.

V usage is TRBV5-5 and J usage is TRBJ2-1; 11 bases fit TRBD2. Losses at the gene ends were 2 bases for V and 4 bases for J; bases not matched to a gene: 5. Germline CDR1 reads SGHKS; CDR2 reads YYEKEE (reference sequence). CDR3 length: 16 amino acids. DNA for the CDR3: TGTGCCAGCAGCTTCACGGCTAGCGGGAGGTACAATGAGCAGTTCTTC. Its translation: CASSFTASGRYNEQFF.

The chain is built from TRBV18 and TRBJ2-7; TRBD1 aligns across 9 bases. V dropped 5 bases and J dropped 3; count of bases not matched to a gene: 8. Germline V gene lookup returns CDR1 KGHSH and CDR2 LQKENI. This CDR3 is built from 15 residues. The CDR3, as DNA: TGTGCCAGCTCAACGACAGGGGGTAGGGTCTACGAGCAGTACTTC. It yields the protein CASSTTGGRVYEQYF.

The sample holds a few counts of this clone. The chain uses TRBV4-1 and TRBJ2-7; 7 bases map to TRBD1. This CDR3 region has 12 residues. CDR1 MGHRA and CDR2 YSYEKL come from the germline V gene. Trimming at V came to 10 bases and at J to 1 base, leaving 4 bases not matched to a gene. CDR3 residues: CATDRESYEQYF. CDR3 sequence (DNA): TGCGCCACCGACAGGGAGTCCTACGAGCAGTACTTC.

V and J are TRBV11-2 and TRBJ1-1; TRBD1 might be the D (6 bases). The CDR3 loop spans 14 amino acids. The V gene lost 3 bases and the J gene lost 6 bases, with 14 bases spanning the gap. The germline gives CDR1 SGHAT, CDR2 FQNNGV. CDR3 bases: TGTGCCAGCAGCTTCAGGGGCCATGACTCTGAAGCTTTCTTT. Protein product: CASSFRGHDSEAFF.

The sample holds a few counts of this clone. The genes are TRBV12-5 and TRBJ1-5; no clear D gene. With 2 bases removed from V and 7 bases from J, the gap between germline ends came to 3 bases. The CDR3 is 11 residues long. The germline V gene has CDR1 LGHNT and CDR2 FRNRAP. The CDR3 is CASGLYQPQHF. As DNA, the CDR3 is TGTGCTAGTGGTTTGTACCAGCCCCAGCATTTT.

The chain recombines TRBV28 with TRBJ2-3; TRBD2 matches at 10 bases. CDR3 length: 16 residues. Trimming cost V 6 bases and J 1 base; bases outside gene matches: 7. From germline, CDR1 is MDHEN and CDR2 SYDVKM. CDR3 sequence reads: CASRSGGTSGTDTQYF. The CDR3 DNA follows: TGTGCCAGCAGATCCGGCGGGACTAGCGGCACAGATACGCAGTATTTT.

The J gene is TRBJ1-4, the V gene TRBV11-3; no reliable D call. The CDR3 is 12 amino acids. Trimming left V 0 bases short and J 9 bases short, with 5 bases between. Germline-derived CDR1 and CDR2 are SGHNT and YENEEA. CDR3 region: CASSLDGQKLFF. CDR3 sequence (DNA): TGTGCCAGCAGCTTAGATGGTCAAAAACTGTTTTTT.

The chain uses TRBV6-1 and TRBJ1-1; D perhaps matches TRBD1 (6 bases). Per the germline V gene, CDR1 is MNHNS and CDR2 is SASEGT. With 7 bases removed from V and 3 bases from J, the gap between germline ends came to 12 bases. The CDR3 consists of 13 residues. The chain's CDR3 is CASTGRGHTEAFF. Here the CDR3 DNA reads TGTGCCAGCACAGGACGGGGGCACACTGAAGCTTTCTTT.

The chain carries TRBV2 and TRBJ2-5; D remains ambiguous. V was cut by 4 bases and J by 4 bases, with 10 bases left in between. The germline gives CDR1 SNHLY, CDR2 FYNNEI. This CDR3 is 13 amino acids long. The CDR3 spells CASSARPRETQYF. The CDR3, as DNA: TGTGCCAGCAGTGCGAGGCCGAGAGAGACCCAGTACTTC.

The chain links TRBV28 to TRBJ2-5; D uncertain. Trimming removed 2 bases from V and 1 base from J, with 5 bases in between. Germline V CDR1 and CDR2: MDHEN, SYDVKM. The CDR3 consists of 13 residues. The CDR3 reads CASSLTVQETQYF. The CDR3 nucleotides read TGTGCCAGCAGTTTAACGGTCCAAGAGACCCAGTACTTC.

The chain uses TRBV2 and TRBJ2-3; 9 bases align to TRBD1. The CDR3 has 17 amino acids. The trim removed 5 bases at V and 0 bases at J, leaving 9 bases unmatched. Germline V gene data show CDR1 as SNHLY and CDR2 as FYNNEI. The CDR3 DNA reads as TGTGCCAGCAGTCTACCCCTGGACAGGGGAAGCACAGATACGCAGTATTTT. Its protein product is CASSLPLDRGSTDTQYF.

This chain connects TRBV18 to TRBJ1-3; 7 bases match TRBD1. The CDR3 is made up of 15 amino acids. CDR1 KGHSH and CDR2 LQKENI come from the germline V gene. V gave up 5 bases and J gave up 0 bases; unmatched junction bases: 4. CDR3 DNA sequence: TGTGCCAGCTCATTCCGGGACAGCTCTGGAAACACCATATATTTT. It yields the protein CASSFRDSSGNTIYF. Combining the CDR3 with reference TRBV18 and TRBJ1-3 gives the whole variable domain NAGVMQNPRHLVRRRGQEARLRCSPMKGHSHVYWYRQLPEEGLKFMVYLQKENIIDESGMPKERFSAEFPKEGPSILRIQQVVRGDSAAYFCASSFRDSSGNTIYFGEGSWLTVV.